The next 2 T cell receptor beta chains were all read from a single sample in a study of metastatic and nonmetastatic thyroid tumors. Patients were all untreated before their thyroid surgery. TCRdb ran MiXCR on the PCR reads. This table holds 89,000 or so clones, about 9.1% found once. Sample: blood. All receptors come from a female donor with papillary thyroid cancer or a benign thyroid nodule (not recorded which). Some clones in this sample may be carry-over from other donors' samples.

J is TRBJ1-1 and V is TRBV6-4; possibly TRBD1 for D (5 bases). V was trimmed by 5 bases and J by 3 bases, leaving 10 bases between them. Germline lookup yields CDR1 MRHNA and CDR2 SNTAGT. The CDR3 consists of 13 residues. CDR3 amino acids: CASSFREDTEAFF. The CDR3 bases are TGTGCCAGCAGTTTCAGGGAGGACACTGAAGCTTTCTTT.

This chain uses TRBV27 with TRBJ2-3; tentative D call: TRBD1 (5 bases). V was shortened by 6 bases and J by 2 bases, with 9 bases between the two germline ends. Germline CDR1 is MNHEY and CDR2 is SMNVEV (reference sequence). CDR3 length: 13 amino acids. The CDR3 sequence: CASSLTATDTQYF. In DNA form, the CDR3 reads TGTGCCAGCAGCTTGACAGCCACAGATACGCAGTATTTT.